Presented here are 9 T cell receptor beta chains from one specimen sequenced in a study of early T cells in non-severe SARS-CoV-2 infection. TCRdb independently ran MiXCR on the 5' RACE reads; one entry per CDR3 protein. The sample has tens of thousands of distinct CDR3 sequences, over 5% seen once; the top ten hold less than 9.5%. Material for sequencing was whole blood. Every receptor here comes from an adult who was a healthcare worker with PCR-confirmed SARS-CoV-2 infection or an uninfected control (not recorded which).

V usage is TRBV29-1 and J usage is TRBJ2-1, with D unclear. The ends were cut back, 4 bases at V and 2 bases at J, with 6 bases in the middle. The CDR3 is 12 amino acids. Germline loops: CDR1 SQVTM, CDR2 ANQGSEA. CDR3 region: CSVVYTYNEQFF. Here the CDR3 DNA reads TGCAGCGTTGTTTATACCTACAATGAGCAGTTCTTC.

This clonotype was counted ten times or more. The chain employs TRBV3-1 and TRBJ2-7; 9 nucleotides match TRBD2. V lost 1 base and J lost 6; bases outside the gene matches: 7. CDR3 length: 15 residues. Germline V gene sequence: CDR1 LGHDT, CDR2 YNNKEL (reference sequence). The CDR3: CASSQALAGVGEQYF. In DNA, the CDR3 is TGTGCCAGCAGCCAAGCGTTAGCGGGAGTCGGCGAGCAGTACTTC.

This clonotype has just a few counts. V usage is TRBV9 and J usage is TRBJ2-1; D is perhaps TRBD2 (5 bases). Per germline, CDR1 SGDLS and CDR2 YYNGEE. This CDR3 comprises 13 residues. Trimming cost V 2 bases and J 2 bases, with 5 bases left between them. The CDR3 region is CASSVTTYNEQFF. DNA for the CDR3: TGTGCCAGCAGCGTGACTACCTACAATGAGCAGTTCTTC.

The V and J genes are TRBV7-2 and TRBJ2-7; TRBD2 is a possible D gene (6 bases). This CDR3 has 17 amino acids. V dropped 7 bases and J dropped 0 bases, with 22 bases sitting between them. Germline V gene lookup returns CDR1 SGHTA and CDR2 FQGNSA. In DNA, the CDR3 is TGTGCCAGCACCGCCCGGCGGGGCGGGAAGAGCTCCTACGAGCAGTACTTC. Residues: CASTARRGGKSSYEQYF. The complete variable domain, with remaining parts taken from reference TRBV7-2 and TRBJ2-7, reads GAGVSQSPSNKVTEKGKDVELRCDPISGHTALYWYRQSLGQGLEFLIYFQGNSAPDKSGLPSDRFSAERTGGSVSTLTIQRTQQEDSAVYLCASTARRGGKSSYEQYFGPGTRLTVT.

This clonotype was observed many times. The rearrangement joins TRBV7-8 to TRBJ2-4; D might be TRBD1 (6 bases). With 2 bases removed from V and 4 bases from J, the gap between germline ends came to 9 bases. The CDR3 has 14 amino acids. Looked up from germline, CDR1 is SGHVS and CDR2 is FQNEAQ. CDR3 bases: TGTGCCAGCAGCTTACAGGGGCAAAAAAACATTCAGTACTTC. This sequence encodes CASSLQGQKNIQYF.

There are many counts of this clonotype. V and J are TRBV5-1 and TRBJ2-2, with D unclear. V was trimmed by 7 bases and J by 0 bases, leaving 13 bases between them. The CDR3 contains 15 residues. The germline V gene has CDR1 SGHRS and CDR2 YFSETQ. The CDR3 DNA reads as TGCGCCAGCGTCGATGGGCCATCGAACACCGGGGAGCTGTTTTTT. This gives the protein CASVDGPSNTGELFF.

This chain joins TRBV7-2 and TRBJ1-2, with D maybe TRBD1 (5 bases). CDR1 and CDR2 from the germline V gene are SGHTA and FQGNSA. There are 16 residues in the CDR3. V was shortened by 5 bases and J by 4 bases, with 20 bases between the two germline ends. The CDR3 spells CASSQRGALVLYGYTF. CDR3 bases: TGTGCCAGCAGCCAGAGGGGAGCTTTAGTTCTCTATGGCTACACCTTC.

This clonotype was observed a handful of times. The CDR3 reads CASGAANQPQHF. The CDR3 DNA reads TGTGCCAGCGGGGCGGCGAATCAGCCCCAGCATTTT. The chain joins TRBV2 to TRBJ1-5; TRBD1 might be the D (5 bases). Germline V CDR1 and CDR2: SNHLY, FYNNEI. The CDR3 runs to 12 residues. Trimming cost V 8 bases and J 4 bases, with 9 bases left between them.

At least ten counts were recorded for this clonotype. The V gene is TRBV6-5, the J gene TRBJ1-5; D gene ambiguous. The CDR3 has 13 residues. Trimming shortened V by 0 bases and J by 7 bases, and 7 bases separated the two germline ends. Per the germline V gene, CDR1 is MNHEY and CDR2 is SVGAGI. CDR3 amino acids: CASSYSREQPQHF. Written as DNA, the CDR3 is TGTGCCAGCAGTTACTCTCGGGAGCAGCCCCAGCATTTT.